A selection of T cell receptor beta chains follows, all from one sample in a study of blood T cell repertoires in COVID-19. Libraries were prepared by immunoSEQ multiplex PCR; TCRdb keeps only in-frame clonotypes and omits some of them. The table has some 190,000 clones, roughly nine tenths seen once. The sequencing sample was made of PBMCs or T cells enriched from blood (not recorded which). Source of these receptors: a woman between 40 and 50 years old with acute COVID-19. CDR3s include the opening cysteine and the closing phenylalanine or tryptophan. A D gene is named only where the DNA matches it firmly. Expanded clones are given a class, and other clones once, few, many or no size at all.

V,D,J,size,CDR3,DNA
TRBV30,.,TRBJ2-3,.,CAWSGSPSTDTQYF,TGTGCCTGGAGTGGGAGTCCTAGCACAGATACGCAGTATTTT
TRBV12-3/TRBV12-4,.,TRBJ2-7,.,CASSLFSGYEQYF,TGTGCCAGCAGTTTATTTTCAGGGTACGAGCAGTACTTC
TRBV6-4,.,TRBJ1-6,.,CASTRAGSSYNSPLHF,TGTGCCAGCACCCGAGCAGGTAGCTCCTATAATTCACCCCTCCACTTT
TRBV7-2,.,TRBJ2-7,.,CASSPRERGAYEQYF,TGTGCCAGCAGCCCTCGGGAGCGCGGCGCCTACGAGCAGTACTTC
TRBV9,.,TRBJ1-1,.,CASSAYDLNTEAFF,TGTGCCAGCAGCGCATACGACTTGAACACTGAAGCTTTCTTT
TRBV4-1,.,TRBJ2-3,.,CASSQDRVPRGSGADTQYF,TGCGCCAGCAGCCAAGATCGTGTCCCGCGGGGTAGTGGAGCAGATACGCAGTATTTT
TRBV19,TRBD2,TRBJ2-3,.,CASSIRFRSSGGALDTQYF,TGTGCCAGTAGTATAAGGTTCCGGTCTAGCGGAGGGGCGTTGGATACGCAGTATTTT
TRBV5-1,TRBD1,TRBJ1-2,.,CASSSGQGASGYTF,TGCGCCAGCAGTTCGGGACAGGGGGCTAGTGGCTACACCTTC
TRBV20-1,.,TRBJ2-7,.,CSATLAYEQYF,TGCAGTGCTACACTAGCCTACGAGCAGTACTTC
TRBV14,TRBD1,TRBJ1-3,.,CASSPHPGQLILSSGNTIYF,TGTGCCAGCAGCCCCCATCCGGGACAGCTGATTCTGAGCTCTGGAAACACCATATATTTT
TRBV7-9,TRBD2,TRBJ2-1,few,CASSLSGGAVYNEQFF,TGTGCCAGCAGCCTTAGCGGGGGGGCCGTCTACAATGAGCAGTTCTTC
TRBV5-1,TRBD2,TRBJ2-1,.,CASGTSGNSYNEQFF,TGCGCCAGCGGGACTAGCGGGAATAGTTACAATGAGCAGTTCTTC
TRBV6-5,TRBD1,TRBJ2-5,.,CASSSTPDRGETQYF,TGTGCCAGCAGTTCCACCCCGGACAGGGGAGAGACCCAGTACTTC
TRBV6-5,.,TRBJ1-1,.,CASSYLTGTNTEAFF,TGTGCCAGCAGTTATTTAACAGGGACGAACACTGAAGCTTTCTTT
TRBV27,.,TRBJ2-1,.,CASRGGYNEQFF,TGTGCCAGCAGAGGGGGATACAATGAGCAGTTCTTC
TRBV6-1,.,TRBJ1-1,.,CASSEMEGRGAFF,TGTGCCAGCAGTGAAATGGAGGGGAGGGGAGCTTTCTTT
TRBV3-1/TRBV3-2,TRBD1,TRBJ1-2,.,CASSQEGQGAEGYTF,TGTGCCAGCAGCCAAGAGGGACAGGGGGCCGAGGGCTACACCTTC
TRBV19,.,TRBJ1-2,.,CASSIVQGPYGYTF,TGTGCCAGTAGTATCGTCCAGGGCCCCTATGGCTACACCTTC
TRBV5-1,.,TRBJ2-1,.,CASRPDSLYNEQFF,TGCGCCAGCAGACCAGACTCGCTTTACAATGAGCAGTTCTTC
TRBV7-8,.,TRBJ1-1,.,CASSLDPRGEAFF,TGTGCCAGCAGCTTAGATCCCAGGGGTGAGGCTTTCTTT
TRBV5-1,.,TRBJ2-2,.,CASSRLDSSGELFF,TGCGCCAGCAGCCGCCTCGACAGTTCCGGGGAGCTGTTTTTT
TRBV11-2,.,TRBJ2-1,.,CASSPSGGGSYNEQFF,TGTGCCAGCAGCCCGTCAGGAGGCGGCTCCTACAATGAGCAGTTCTTC
TRBV15,.,TRBJ2-5,.,CATSRDSQETQYF,TGTGCCACCAGCAGAGACTCCCAAGAGACCCAGTACTTC
TRBV4-2,.,TRBJ2-5,.,CASSQWYRYRGLEETQETQYF,TGTGCCAGCAGCCAGTGGTATCGTTACCGTGGTCTGGAGGAGACACAAGAGACCCAGTACTTC
TRBV9,.,TRBJ2-3,.,CASSPSGGLDTQYF,TGTGCCAGCAGCCCGAGCGGAGGTTTAGATACGCAGTATTTT
TRBV18,.,TRBJ1-4,.,CASSPGRGEKLFF,TGTGCCAGCTCACCGGGAAGGGGTGAAAAACTGTTTTTT
TRBV18,.,TRBJ1-3,.,CASAGTQAGNTIYF,TGTGCCAGCGCGGGGACCCAAGCTGGAAACACCATATATTTT
TRBV27,TRBD1,TRBJ2-4,.,CASSLLTGGENIQYF,TGTGCCAGCAGTTTATTGACAGGGGGGGAAAACATTCAGTACTTC
TRBV7-2,TRBD2,TRBJ2-5,few,CASSTLAGGPRETQYF,TGTGCCAGCAGCACGCTAGCGGGGGGGCCTAGGGAGACCCAGTACTTC
TRBV3-1/TRBV3-2,TRBD1,TRBJ2-7,.,CASSQSQTGMRAYEQYF,TGTGCCAGCAGCCAATCCCAGACAGGGATGAGAGCCTACGAGCAGTACTTC
TRBV11-3,TRBD1,TRBJ2-1,.,CASSLGPDRAHEQFF,TGTGCCAGCAGCTTAGGGCCTGACAGGGCCCATGAGCAGTTCTTC
TRBV24-1,.,TRBJ2-5,.,CATSGLGAGETQYF,TGTGCCACCAGTGGCCTAGGGGCGGGGGAGACCCAGTACTTC
TRBV19,TRBD1,TRBJ2-3,.,CASSKPGQPLDTQYF,TGTGCCAGTAGCAAACCGGGACAGCCTTTAGATACGCAGTATTTT
TRBV28,.,TRBJ1-2,few,CASRTSYGYTF,TGTGCCAGCAGGACTAGCTATGGCTACACCTTC
TRBV9,.,TRBJ2-7,.,CASSVATGKGYEQYF,TGTGCCAGCAGCGTAGCCACAGGGAAAGGCTACGAGCAGTACTTC
TRBV29-1,.,TRBJ1-2,.,CSVELPGVGYTF,TGCAGCGTTGAACTACCGGGGGTCGGCTACACCTTC
TRBV16,TRBD1,TRBJ1-2,.,CASSQRGQGIYGYTF,TGTGCCAGCAGCCAACGCGGACAGGGCATCTATGGCTACACCTTC
TRBV6-5,.,TRBJ2-7,.,CASRVRSYDEQYF,TGTGCCAGCAGGGTCAGATCGTACGACGAGCAGTACTTC
TRBV5-4,TRBD1,TRBJ2-5,.,CASSLGTGGIETQYF,TGTGCCAGCAGCTTGGGGACAGGGGGGATAGAGACCCAGTACTTC
TRBV3-1/TRBV3-2,TRBD1,TRBJ1-2,.,CASSHMDREVNGYTF,TGTGCCAGCAGCCACATGGACAGGGAAGTCAATGGCTACACCTTC
TRBV6-6,.,TRBJ1-2,.,CASSPGDYGYTF,TGTGCCAGCTCCCCCGGGGACTATGGCTACACCTTC
TRBV9,.,TRBJ1-1,.,CASSVSTGGNTEAFF,TGTGCCAGCAGCGTTAGCACGGGTGGAAACACTGAAGCTTTCTTT